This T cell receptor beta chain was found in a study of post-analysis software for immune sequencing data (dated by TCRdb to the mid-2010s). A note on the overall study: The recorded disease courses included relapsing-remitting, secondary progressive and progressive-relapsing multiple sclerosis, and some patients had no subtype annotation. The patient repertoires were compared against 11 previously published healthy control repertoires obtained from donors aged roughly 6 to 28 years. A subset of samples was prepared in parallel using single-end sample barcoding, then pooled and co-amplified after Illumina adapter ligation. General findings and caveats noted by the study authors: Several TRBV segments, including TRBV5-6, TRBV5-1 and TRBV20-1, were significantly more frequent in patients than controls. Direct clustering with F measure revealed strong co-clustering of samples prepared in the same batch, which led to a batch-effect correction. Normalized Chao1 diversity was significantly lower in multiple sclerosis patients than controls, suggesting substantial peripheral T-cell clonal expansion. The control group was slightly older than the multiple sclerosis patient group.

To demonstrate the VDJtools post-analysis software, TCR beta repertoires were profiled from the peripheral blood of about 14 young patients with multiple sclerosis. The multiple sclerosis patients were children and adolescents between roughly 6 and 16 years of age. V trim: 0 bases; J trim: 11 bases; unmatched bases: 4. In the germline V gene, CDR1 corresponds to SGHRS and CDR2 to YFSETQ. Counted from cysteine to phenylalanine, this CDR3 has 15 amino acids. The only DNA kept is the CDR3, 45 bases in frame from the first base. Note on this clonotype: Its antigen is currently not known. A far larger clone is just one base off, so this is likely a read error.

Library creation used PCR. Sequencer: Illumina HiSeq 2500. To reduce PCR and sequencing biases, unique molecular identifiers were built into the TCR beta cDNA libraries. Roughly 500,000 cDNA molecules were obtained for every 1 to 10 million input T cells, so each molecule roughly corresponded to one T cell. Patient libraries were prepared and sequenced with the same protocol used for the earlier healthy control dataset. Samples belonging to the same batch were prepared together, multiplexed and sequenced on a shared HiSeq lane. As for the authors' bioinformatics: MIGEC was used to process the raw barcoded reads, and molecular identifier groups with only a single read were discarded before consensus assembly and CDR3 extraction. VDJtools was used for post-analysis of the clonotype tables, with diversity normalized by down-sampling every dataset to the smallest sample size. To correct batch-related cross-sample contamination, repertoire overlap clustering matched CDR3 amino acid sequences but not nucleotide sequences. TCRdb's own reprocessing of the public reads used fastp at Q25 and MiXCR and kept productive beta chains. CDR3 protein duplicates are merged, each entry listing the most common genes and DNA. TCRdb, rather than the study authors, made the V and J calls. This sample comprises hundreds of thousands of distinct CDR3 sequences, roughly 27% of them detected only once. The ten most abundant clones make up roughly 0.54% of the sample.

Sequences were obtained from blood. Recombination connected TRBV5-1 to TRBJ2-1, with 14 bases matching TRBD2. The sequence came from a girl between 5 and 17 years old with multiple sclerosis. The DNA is TGCGCCAGCAGCTTGGGACTAGCGGGGGGGAATAAGCAGTTCTTC. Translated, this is CASSLGLAGGNKQFF.